A selection of T cell receptor beta chains follows, all from one sample in a study of shared clonotypes between healthy human individuals. Sequencing used immunoSEQ multiplex PCR; TCRdb keeps in-frame clones, though not all of them. The sample has 450,000 to 500,000 clones, 78% seen once. The sample taken for sequencing was PBMCs. These receptors were taken from a middle-aged woman in good health. Some clones in this sample may be carry-over from other donors' samples. The CDR3 runs from the conserved cysteine through the conserved F or W. A D gene is named only where the DNA matches it firmly. Size tells how often a clone was seen (once, few, many) or the class of an expanded clone, and some rows leave it out.

size | length | D | J | V | DNA | CDR3
NA | 11 | NA | TRBJ2-1 | TRBV19 | TGTGCCAGTAGGGTGGGCCGCGAGCAGTTCTTC | CASRVGREQFF
NA | 15 | TRBD2 | TRBJ2-7 | TRBV27 | TGTGCCAGCAATCCAGCGGGAGGACTGACATACGAGCAGTACTTC | CASNPAGGLTYEQYF
NA | 15 | TRBD2 | TRBJ2-7 | TRBV5-4 | TGTGCCAGCAGCTTGTTTAGCGGGACAAACTACGAGCAGTACTTC | CASSLFSGTNYEQYF
NA | 15 | NA | TRBJ2-2 | TRBV28 | TGTGCCAGCGAGGGTGGGGGCCCGAGCACCGGGGAGCTGTTTTTT | CASEGGGPSTGELFF
NA | 12 | NA | TRBJ1-2 | TRBV30 | TGTGCCTGGAGTTCGGGGCGCTATGGCTACACCTTC | CAWSSGRYGYTF
NA | 16 | NA | TRBJ1-5 | TRBV19 | TGTGCCAGTAGTATGGGCTGGGAGCTTCTTAATCAGCCCCAGCATTTT | CASSMGWELLNQPQHF
NA | 15 | TRBD2 | TRBJ2-3 | TRBV11-2 | TGTGCCAGCAGGAGACTAGCGGGAGCTGTAGATACGCAGTATTTT | CASRRLAGAVDTQYF
NA | 16 | TRBD2 | TRBJ2-1 | TRBV15 | TGTGCCACCAGCAGCACTGCGGGAGGGCCCTCTCTCGAGCAGTTCTTC | CATSSTAGGPSLEQFF
NA | 15 | NA | TRBJ2-7 | TRBV6-5 | TGTGCCAGCAGTACTACCGGGAGAAGCTCCTACGAGCAGTACTTC | CASSTTGRSSYEQYF
NA | 15 | TRBD2 | TRBJ2-3 | TRBV9 | TGTGCCAGCAGCGCAGTAGCGGGCCTGGCTGATACGCAGTATTTT | CASSAVAGLADTQYF
once | 15 | TRBD2 | TRBJ2-7 | TRBV5-1 | TGCGCCAGCAGCCCTGGACTAGGAGGCTCCTACGAGCAGTACTTC | CASSPGLGGSYEQYF
NA | 14 | TRBD1 | TRBJ2-7 | TRBV6-1 | TGTGCCAGCACCCACCGGGACAGTTCCTACGAGCAGTACTTC | CASTHRDSSYEQYF
NA | 14 | TRBD1 | TRBJ1-1 | TRBV6-5 | TGTGCCAGCAGCTCCGGGACAGGGAAAACTGAAGCTTTCTTT | CASSSGTGKTEAFF
NA | 13 | NA | TRBJ2-5 | TRBV5-1 | TGCGCCAGCATGAGGGTTTTAGGAGAGACCCAGTACTTC | CASMRVLGETQYF
NA | 16 | TRBD2 | TRBJ2-1 | TRBV7-3 | TGTGCCAGCAGCTCCGGAGCTAGCGGCTCCTACAATGAGCAGTTCTTC | CASSSGASGSYNEQFF